Described below is a single TCR beta chain sequence and its context. The antigen this receptor binds is unknown. No base-level quality is on record; no much larger clone is a single base apart. Collaborating institutions collected whole blood in K2EDTA tubes following their own protocols. For TCRbeta analysis, collaborators shipped samples as frozen whole blood, isolated PBMCs, or DNA extracted from either of those sample types. The data are from a study of blood T cell repertoires in COVID-19 (dated by TCRdb to 2020 to 2021). For context, the study as a whole: The collaborator samples originated in the United States, Italy and Spain and spanned the acute and convalescent phases of COVID-19. The prospective study material was composed of cDNA or gDNA derived from T cells, B-cell-depleted T cells, or PBMCs. The dataset comprised deeply sampled blood TCRbeta repertoires from subjects exposed to, actively infected with, or recovered from COVID-19. The repertoires were made available in a free public database intended to serve as a resource for research on the immune response to SARS-CoV-2. The samples were drawn from two sources: the first 160 participants of the ongoing ImmuneRACE study, and over 1,000 subjects contributed by 6 global collaborators. Nearly every sample came with metadata listing a de-identified subject ID, COVID-19 status, age in years and sex. Where available, HLA class I and class II types were taken from metadata supplied by the sample provider and were not determined by assay-based typing.

Results and caveats for the whole study, not just this receptor: Clinical and demographic metadata were provided uncurated, with the amount varying by source and participant.

The CDR1 and CDR2 encoded by the germline V gene are MNHEY and SVGAGI. Trimmed from V: 8 bases; trimmed from J: 2 bases; junction bases lacking a gene match: 6. The CDR3 measures 14 amino acids from cysteine to phenylalanine. Of the read, only the CDR3 DNA is kept; its 42 bases are in frame from base 1. TCRbeta CDR3 regions were amplified from genomic DNA by means of the immunoSEQ Assay, a bias-controlled multiplex PCR. Per the source publication's procedure: The number of nucleated cells in each sample was estimated from the amplification of reference gene primers within the assay. To quantify the absolute abundance of each unique TCRbeta CDR3 rearrangement, sequence reads were collapsed and filtered. For each sample, productive Simpson clonality was calculated by taking the square root of Simpson's diversity index across productive rearrangements. Not all clones reach the TCRdb copy of this immuneACCESS table, which keeps in-frame sequences only. Checked studies attribute under half of the gap to unresolved V genes and leave the rest unexplained. From that table come the V and J calls and clone size; the DNA was used to work out D and trimming. The sample table lists 150,000 to 200,000 clones, about 90% of them with a count of one. The top ten hold approximately 3% of the sample.

The chain is made from TRBV6-5 and TRBJ1-2, and TRBD1 aligns with 9 junction nucleotides. This TCR derives from a man aged 55 to 69 with acute or convalescent COVID-19. The sequenced sample consisted of peripheral blood. The DNA reads TGTGCCAGCTCCACCGGGACAGGGAACTATGGCTACACCTTC. The resulting protein is CASSTGTGNYGYTF.